The text below deals with one T cell receptor (beta chain). The clone's antigen remains unknown. Base qualities are not at hand, and no much larger clone is one base apart. This entry comes from a study of sequential checkpoint blockade in melanoma (dated by TCRdb to the late 2010s). For context, the study as a whole: Using 1:1 randomization, the trial assigned patients either to first-line nivolumab followed by ipilimumab (arm A) or to ipilimumab followed by nivolumab (arm B). Maintenance nivolumab was given following each of the two trial sequences. Overall study results and their limits: The model for predicting response that combines TCR metrics with mutation burden needs to be validated in larger, independent patient cohorts.

The sample's treatment or condition label, in plain terms: randomized to nivolumab then ipilimumab (arm A) or the reverse (arm B). No trial patient had received prior DNA-damaging chemotherapy. A FACS Aria II flow cytometer was used to sort live CD3+CD8+ cells that were negative for CD19 and CD56 from thawed PBMCs. The samples were obtained from melanoma patients enrolled in CheckMate 064, an open-label, randomized phase II trial testing sequential checkpoint blockade. Leukapheresis was used to collect peripheral blood mononuclear cells, which were then purified with Ficoll-Paque and frozen in human serum with roughly 10% DMSO. Immediately after sorting, the purity of sorted blood CD3+CD8+ cells was verified to be >95%, after which DNA was extracted. The immunoSEQ Assay was used to immunosequence TCRbeta CDR3 regions from genomic DNA. Before high-throughput sequencing, the genomic DNA was amplified using bias-controlled multiplex PCR. The original methods were these. To quantify the absolute abundance of each unique TCRbeta CDR3 region, the sequences were collapsed and filtered. Clonality, defined as 1 minus Pielou's evenness, was calculated using only productive rearrangements. A previously published method was used to identify clones with significantly greater frequencies in on-treatment samples than in baseline samples. Drawn from immuneACCESS, this table holds only the in-frame rearrangements with V and J called that TCRdb kept. Clones are partly lost; checked studies trace under half to an unresolved V gene and leave the rest unexplained. V and J calls plus clone size are reproduced from that table; the DNA served to infer D and trimming. The sample table shows approximately 34,000 clones, and about four fifths are seen once. The top ten clonotypes cover 5.5% to 7% of the sample.

V and J are trimmed by 0 bases and 7 bases, and the gene matches miss 6 bases of the junction. Including the terminal cysteine and phenylalanine, the CDR3 comprises 14 residues. The read is trimmed to its CDR3 DNA, 42 bases read in frame from base 1. CDR1 is given as LNHNV and CDR2 as YYDKDF, both from the germline V gene (reference sequence). The sample here was CD8+ T cells sorted from blood (inferred from file names), taken from a patient given nivolumab and ipilimumab in sequence. The chain joins TRBV15 to TRBJ2-7; 7 central bases correspond to TRBD2. The clonotype originates from a human donor with melanoma. The CDR3 reads CATSRDAGVGEQYF. The nucleotide sequence is given as TGTGCCACCAGCAGAGATGCGGGAGTAGGAGAGCAGTACTTC.